One sample yielded the 8 T cell receptor beta chains listed below, sequenced in a study of T cells expressing NK-cell markers. TCRdb re-called the 5' RACE reads; one entry per CDR3 protein, DNA not given. This sample lists 300,000 to 450,000 distinct CDR3 sequences; its ten largest clones have over 4%. Sequencing was performed on blood T cells: a sorted CD56 or NKG2C T cell subset, CD4+ or CD8+ T cells, or bulk PBMC T cells (not recorded which). Every receptor here comes from a man aged 18-70 years in good health.

V and J are TRBV27 and TRBJ2-3; TCRdb indicates TRBD2, and absent DNA this call remains unverified. The CDR3 length is 15 residues. CDR1 and CDR2 (germline): MNHEY, SMNVEV (reference sequence). CDR3 region: CASNSRGGPTDTQYF.

The CDR3 sequence is CASSAEDGTGKRADTQYF. The chain uses TRBV9 and TRBJ2-3; TCRdb indicates TRBD1, and absent DNA this call remains unverified. CDR3 length equals 18 residues. Germline CDR1 is SGDLS and CDR2 is YYNGEE.

The chain links TRBV19 to TRBJ2-3; the TCRdb call, TRBD2, lacks DNA for checking. Germline loops: CDR1 LNHDA, CDR2 SQIVND (reference sequence). The CDR3 runs to 15 residues. The CDR3 reads CASSRQRGNTDTQYF.

The chain couples TRBV9 to TRBJ2-3; the D gene TCRdb calls, TRBD1, cannot be checked with no DNA. Germline V lookup: CDR1 SGDLS, CDR2 YYNGEE. This CDR3 region has 15 residues. The CDR3 region is CASSVGQAPTDTQYF.

This chain's CDR3 is CASSQDKVYPTYEQYF. This chain links TRBV3-1 with TRBJ2-7. The germline gives CDR1 LGHDT, CDR2 YNNKEL (reference sequence). The CDR3 is made up of 16 amino acids.

The chain has TRBV12-3 or TRBV12-4 and TRBJ1-6; the D call of TRBD1 rests on TCRdb alone, since no DNA is present to check it. This CDR3 region has 15 residues. The CDR3 sequence: CASRTGGPNNSPLHF.

The V gene is TRBV2, the J gene TRBJ2-5; TCRdb returns TRBD2, unconfirmable since there is no DNA. The germline CDR1 and CDR2 sequences are SNHLY and FYNNEI. The CDR3 has 14 amino acids. This CDR3 is CASTPQGLAGSQYF.

This sequence joins TRBV20-1 and TRBJ2-3; no DNA is available, so the TRBD2 call from TCRdb remains unchecked. CDR1 DFQATT and CDR2 SNEGSKA come from the germline V gene (reference sequence). This CDR3 comprises 15 residues. This chain's CDR3 is CSARVPATSTDTQYF.